This T cell receptor (beta chain) was recovered during a study of T-cell reconstitution after alpha-beta-depleted transplantation in children. Study-level results: Several hundred expanded graft clones reportedly were the source of alpha-beta T cells about two months after transplant. Recipient T cells and thymic progenitors that survived gave rise to the high TCRbeta diversity observed at day 60 in some patients.

V lost 3 bases and J lost 8; bases outside the gene matches: 7. CDR3 length equals 15 residues. Germline V gene data show CDR1 as SEHNR and CDR2 as FQNEAQ (reference sequence). This sample's TCRbeta library carried unique molecular identifier barcodes. TCRdb itself ran the PCR reads through MiXCR, one entry per CDR3 protein. The sample records approximately 210,000 distinct CDR3 sequences, approximately 15% being singletons. In its sample, this clonotype was seen a few times. The antigen remains unidentified. The source was PBMCs, mostly from graft donor cells, collected 360 days after TCRalphabeta/CD19-depleted stem cell transplant. This receptor was identified in a male patient between 2 and 9 years old who had a stem cell transplant for acute lymphoblastic leukemia, so the T cells may come from the graft donor. The V and J genes are TRBV7-9 and TRBJ1-4; TRBD1 matches at 9 bases. CDR3 bases: TGTGCCAGCAGCTTCGGACAGGGGATGGGGGAAAAACTGTTTTTT. Translation gives CASSFGQGMGEKLFF.